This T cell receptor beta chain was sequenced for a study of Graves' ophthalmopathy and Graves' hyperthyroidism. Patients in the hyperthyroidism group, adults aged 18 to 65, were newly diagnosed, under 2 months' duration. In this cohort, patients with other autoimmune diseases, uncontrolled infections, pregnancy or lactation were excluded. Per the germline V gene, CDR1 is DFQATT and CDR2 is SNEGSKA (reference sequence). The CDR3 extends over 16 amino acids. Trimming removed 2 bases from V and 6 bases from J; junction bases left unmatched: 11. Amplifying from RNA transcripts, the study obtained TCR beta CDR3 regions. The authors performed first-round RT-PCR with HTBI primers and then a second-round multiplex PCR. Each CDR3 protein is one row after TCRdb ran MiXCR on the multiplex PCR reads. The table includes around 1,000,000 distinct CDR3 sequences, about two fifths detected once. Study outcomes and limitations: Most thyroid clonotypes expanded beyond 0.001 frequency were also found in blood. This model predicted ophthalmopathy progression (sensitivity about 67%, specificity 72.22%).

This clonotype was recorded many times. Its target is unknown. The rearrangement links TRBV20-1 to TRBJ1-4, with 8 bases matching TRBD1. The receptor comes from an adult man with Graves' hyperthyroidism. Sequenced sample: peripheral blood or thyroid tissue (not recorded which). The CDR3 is CSARSGGQASHEKLFF. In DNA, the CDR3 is TGCAGTGCTAGATCCGGGGGACAGGCAAGCCATGAAAAACTGTTTTTT.